This TCR beta chain was observed in a study of Ad26.COV2.S vaccination and SARS-CoV-2 variants. The method was immunoSEQ multiplex PCR; TCRdb's version includes in-frame clones alone and lacks a portion of them. The table shows 100,000 or so clones, with around 80% occurring only once. The count of this clone is one. Its antigen is currently unknown. Regarding the study as a whole: People given the vaccine had a wider spike-specific TCR breadth than placebo recipients did.

Trimming shortened V by 6 bases and J by 9 bases, and 21 bases separated the two germline ends. Per the germline V gene, CDR1 is SGHVT and CDR2 is SQSDAQ. CDR3 length equals 15 residues. Specimen: peripheral blood, collected after recovery from COVID-19. The genes are TRBV7-4 and TRBJ1-3; unclear D gene. The clonotype was recovered from a human donor who had recovered from COVID-19. CDR3 in DNA: TGTGCCAGCAGATCCCACAGTCCGCCCCTGTGCACCATATATTTT. It translates to CASRSHSPPLCTIYF.